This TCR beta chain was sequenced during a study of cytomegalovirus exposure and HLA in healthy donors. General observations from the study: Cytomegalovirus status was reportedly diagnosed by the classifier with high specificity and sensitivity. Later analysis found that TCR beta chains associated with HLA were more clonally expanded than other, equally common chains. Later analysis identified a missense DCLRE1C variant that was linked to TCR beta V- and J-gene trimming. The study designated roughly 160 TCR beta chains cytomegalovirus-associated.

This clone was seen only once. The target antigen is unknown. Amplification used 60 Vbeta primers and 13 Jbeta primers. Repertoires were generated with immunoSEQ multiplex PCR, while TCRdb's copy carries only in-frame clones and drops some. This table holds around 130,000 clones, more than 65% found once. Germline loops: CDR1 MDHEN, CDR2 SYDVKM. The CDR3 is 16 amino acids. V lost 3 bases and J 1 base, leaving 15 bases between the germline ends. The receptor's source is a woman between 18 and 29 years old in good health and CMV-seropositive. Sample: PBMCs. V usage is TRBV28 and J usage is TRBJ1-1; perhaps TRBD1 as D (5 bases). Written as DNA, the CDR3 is TGTGCCAGCAGTTTTAGCCCAGGGCTTTCGAACACTGAAGCTTTCTTT. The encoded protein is CASSFSPGLSNTEAFF.